This T cell receptor beta chain was identified during a study of T-cell reconstitution after alpha-beta-depleted transplantation in children. Study-wide points: The study reportedly traced alpha-beta T cells about two months after transplant to several hundred expanded graft clones. Hyperexpanded clones declined; after one year, newly produced T cells mostly supplied diversity. Recipient T cells and thymic progenitors that survived were the source of the high TCRbeta diversity seen at day 60 in some patients.

With regard to this clonotype: Its specificity is unknown.

The germline V gene has CDR1 LNHDA and CDR2 SQIVND (reference sequence). V lost 0 bases, J lost 2 bases, and 12 bases lay in between. The CDR3 loop spans 16 amino acids. As it was prepared, the TCRbeta library received unique molecular identifiers. TCRdb passed the PCR reads through MiXCR, listing each CDR3 protein once. The sample yields about 980,000 distinct CDR3 sequences, about 26% seen once. The TCR comes from a boy in the first two years of life who had a stem cell transplant for SCID, so the T cells may come from the graft donor. The V call is TRBV19, the J call TRBJ2-3, with D perhaps assigned TRBD1 or TRBD2 (5 bases each). This specimen was PBMCs, mostly from graft donor cells, taken 360 days after TCRalphabeta/CD19-depleted stem cell transplant. This CDR3 reads CASSIDLRGYTDTQYF. Here the CDR3 DNA reads TGTGCCAGTAGTATAGATCTGAGGGGTTACACAGATACGCAGTATTTT.